The 4 T cell receptor beta chains reported below all come from one sample, sequenced in a study of regulatory T cells in long-lasting Graves disease. Time point reported: newly diagnosed GD, antithyroid drugs for less than 3 months. RNA isolated from PBMCs was used to make the TCR library. Researchers made TCR beta libraries by using iRepertoire HTBI primers and running Arm-PCR on CDR3 regions. A single record per CDR3 protein comes from TCRdb applying MiXCR to the multiplex PCR reads. The repertoire holds some 240,000 distinct CDR3 sequences, with approximately 19% as singletons. These data are also associated with another study on T cells in Graves' hyperthyroidism and ophthalmopathy.

The sample here was peripheral blood mononuclear cells (PBMCs), taken at new diagnosis, from a patient treated with antithyroid drugs. These receptors were taken from a woman aged 25 to 45 with Graves disease.

This clonotype was found many times. The CDR3 DNA follows: TGTGCCAGCAGCTTACAGCGGAGGGAGCCCCAGCATTTT. Translation: CASSLQRREPQHF. The chain recombines TRBV11-2 with TRBJ1-5; D unclear. CDR1 SGHAT and CDR2 FQNNGV come from the germline V gene. CDR3 length equals 13 residues. V lost 2 bases and J 8 bases, leaving 10 bases between the germline ends.

This clonotype was counted many times. This chain joins TRBV6-1 and TRBJ2-1, with 9 bases fitting TRBD1. This CDR3 has 15 residues. The V and J ends lost 6 bases and 8 bases, in that order; junction bases with no gene match: 11. Germline V gene data show CDR1 as MNHNS and CDR2 as SASEGT. The CDR3 here is CASSSHRGRVDEQFF. In DNA form, the CDR3 reads TGTGCCAGCAGCTCACACAGGGGGCGGGTGGATGAGCAGTTCTTC.

This chain connects TRBV7-9 to TRBJ1-4; D not resolved. The CDR3 runs to 13 residues. Germline CDR1 reads SEHNR; CDR2 reads FQNEAQ (reference sequence). Trimming pared 0 bases from V and 7 bases from J, leaving 6 bases between. DNA of the CDR3: TGTGCCAGCAGCTTAGCGGAGGGTGAAAAACTGTTTTTT. Translating gives CASSLAEGEKLFF. The full variable domain, rest sourced from reference TRBV7-9 and TRBJ1-4, is DTGVSQNPRHKITKRGQNVTFRCDPISEHNRLYWYRQTLGQGPEFLTYFQNEAQLEKSRLLSDRFSAERPKGSFSTLEIQRTEQGDSAMYLCASSLAEGEKLFFGSGTQLSVL.

This clonotype was counted a few times. The genes are TRBV10-2 and TRBJ2-1; 11 bases agree with TRBD2. CDR1 is WSHSY and CDR2 is SAAADI in the germline V gene. Germline trimming cut 10 bases from V and 9 bases from J; bases unmatched to any gene: 11. The CDR3 is 14 amino acids. The CDR3 DNA sequence: TGCGCCACCAAGACCAATAGCGGGGGGGCTGAGCAGTTCTTC. Amino acids: CATKTNSGGAEQFF.